The rows below give T cell receptor beta chains drawn from one sample of a study of blood T cell repertoires in COVID-19. TCRdb's table, derived via immunoSEQ multiplex PCR, lists solely in-frame clones and lacks some. The sample lists roughly 180,000 clones; about nine tenths were seen once. What was sequenced was peripheral blood. All receptors derive from a man between 65 and 85 years old with active or convalescent COVID-19. Each CDR3 is given with its conserved first and last residue. D genes are given only for firm matches. Where a row states a size, it is once, few, many or the class of an expanded clone; other rows omit it.

d_gene	j_gene	v_gene	abundance	CDR3nt	CDR3aa
TRBD1	TRBJ2-2	TRBV5-1	-	TGCGCCAGCAGCTATAGGACAGGACAGACCGGGGAGCTGTTTTTT	CASSYRTGQTGELFF
-	TRBJ2-3	TRBV7-8	-	TGTGCCAGCAGCCCCCTGGATACGCAGTATTTT	CASSPLDTQYF
TRBD1	TRBJ2-4	TRBV11-2	-	TGTGCCAGCAGTAGGCTACAGGGGGACAACATTCAGTACTTC	CASSRLQGDNIQYF
-	TRBJ1-3	TRBV28	-	TGTGCCAGCAGTATTTGGCACACCATATATTTT	CASSIWHTIYF
TRBD1	TRBJ2-1	TRBV18	-	TGTGCCAGCTCACCACGCCGCCGACAGGGGAATGAGCAGTTCTTC	CASSPRRRQGNEQFF
-	TRBJ1-5	TRBV20-1	-	TGCAGTGCTAGTGCAGGGGTCGGTCAGCCCCAGCATTTT	CSASAGVGQPQHF
-	TRBJ1-2	TRBV18	-	TGTGCCAGCTCACCATTACCCCGGGATGGCTACACCTTC	CASSPLPRDGYTF
-	TRBJ2-1	TRBV12-3/TRBV12-4	-	TGTGCCAGCAGTTTCATCAATGAGCAGTTCTTC	CASSFINEQFF
TRBD2	TRBJ2-3	TRBV28	-	TGTGCCAGCAGATTAAGCGGGGACCTTTACACAGATACGCAGTATTTT	CASRLSGDLYTDTQYF
-	TRBJ2-4	TRBV18	-	TGTGCCAGCTCACCATCAGAAAAGAAAAACATTCAGTACTTC	CASSPSEKKNIQYF
-	TRBJ1-2	TRBV4-1	-	TGCGCCAGCAGCCAAGTGGACAGCCCCCTCTATGGCTACACCTTC	CASSQVDSPLYGYTF
TRBD1	TRBJ1-2	TRBV30	-	TGTGCCTGGACCCGACAGGGGGCTTACTATGGCTACACCTTC	CAWTRQGAYYGYTF
-	TRBJ2-5	TRBV19	-	TGTGCCAGTAGTATTTCAGGGAGGCAAGAGACCCAGTACTTC	CASSISGRQETQYF
-	TRBJ2-2	TRBV15	-	TGTGCCACCAGCAGGAGGGAGACGGGGAACACCGGGGAGCTGTTTTTT	CATSRRETGNTGELFF
-	TRBJ1-6	TRBV6-5	-	TGTGCCAGCAGTTCCCCACAGTCGTATAATTCACCCCTCCACTTT	CASSSPQSYNSPLHF
-	TRBJ1-2	TRBV6-1	-	TGTGCCAGCAGTGAAGCTAGTGGCGGCGGAGATTATGGCTACACCTTC	CASSEASGGGDYGYTF
-	TRBJ2-2	TRBV5-6	once	TGTGCCAGCAGCTTGGGTAGAACGAACACCGGGGAGCTGTTTTTT	CASSLGRTNTGELFF
-	TRBJ1-3	TRBV4-3	-	TGCGCCAGCAGCCAAGATAGCACGCTATCTGGAAACACCATATATTTT	CASSQDSTLSGNTIYF
-	TRBJ1-1	TRBV29-1	-	TGCAGCGTTGAAGGCAGGGTCGCGAACACTGAAGCTTTCTTT	CSVEGRVANTEAFF
TRBD1	TRBJ1-6	TRBV6-2/TRBV6-3	-	TGTGCCAGCAGTTCACTTCGACAGGGGATCGATAATTCACCCCTCCACTTT	CASSSLRQGIDNSPLHF
-	TRBJ1-1	TRBV2	once	TGTGCCAGCAGGCCAGATTACAGGGTAACTGAAGCTTTCTTT	CASRPDYRVTEAFF
-	TRBJ1-5	TRBV9	-	TGTGCCAGCAGCGTTGGGTCAGGGGTGGATCAGCCCCAGCATTTT	CASSVGSGVDQPQHF
TRBD2	TRBJ2-3	TRBV7-9	-	TGTGCCAGCAGCTCGACTAGCGGGGCCACAGATACGCAGTATTTT	CASSSTSGATDTQYF
TRBD2	TRBJ2-1	TRBV6-5	once	TGTGCCAGCAGTTTTTTTGGGCGGGAGTATGAGCAGTTCTTC	CASSFFGREYEQFF
-	TRBJ2-7	TRBV21-1	-	-	CASSRPVGTGSEQYF
-	TRBJ2-2	TRBV6-5	-	TGTGCCAGCAGTTACGCGGTATCGAACACCGGGGAGCTGTTTTTT	CASSYAVSNTGELFF
TRBD2	TRBJ2-1	TRBV12-3/TRBV12-4	-	TGTGCCAGCTACGGACTAGCGAGTGAGCAGTTCTTC	CASYGLASEQFF
TRBD1	TRBJ1-6	TRBV7-8	-	TGTGCCAGCAGCTTAGACAGGGGGAGCCGAGTATCGAATTCACCCCTCCACTTT	CASSLDRGSRVSNSPLHF
-	TRBJ2-1	TRBV19	-	TGTGCCAGTAGGAGGGGACTTGTCTACAATGAGCAGTTCTTC	CASRRGLVYNEQFF
-	TRBJ2-3	TRBV20-1	-	TGCAGTGCTAGTTCCCTAGATACGCAGTATTTT	CSASSLDTQYF